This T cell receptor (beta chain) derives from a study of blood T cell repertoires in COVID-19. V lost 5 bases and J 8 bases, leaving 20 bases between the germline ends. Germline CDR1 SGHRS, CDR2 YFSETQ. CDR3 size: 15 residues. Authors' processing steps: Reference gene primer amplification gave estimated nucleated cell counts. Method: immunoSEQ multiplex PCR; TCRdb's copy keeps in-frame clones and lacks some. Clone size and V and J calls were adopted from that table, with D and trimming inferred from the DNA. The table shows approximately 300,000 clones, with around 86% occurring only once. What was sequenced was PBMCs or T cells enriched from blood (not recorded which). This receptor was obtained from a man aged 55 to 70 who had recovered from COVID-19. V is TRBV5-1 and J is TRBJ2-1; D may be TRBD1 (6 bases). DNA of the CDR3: TGCGCCAGCAGTCTCCCCCTACTACAGGGCTATGAGCAGTTCTTC. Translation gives CASSLPLLQGYEQFF.